The sequence of this TCR beta chain was determined in a study of shared T cell receptors in the human thymus (dated by TCRdb to 2020 to 2023). Regarding the study in general: The study investigated the way shared, self-reactive T-cell receptor alpha chains are produced in the human thymus.

Trimming at the junction amounts to 5 bases on V and 5 bases on J, and the germline ends lie 12 bases apart. CDR3 length: 13 amino acids, cysteine to phenylalanine. Just CDR3 DNA is preserved here, 39 bases in frame from base 1. Based on the germline V gene, the CDR1 and CDR2 sequences are SGHVS and FQNEAQ. Notes on this clone: The antigen it binds to is not known. Base quality data are lacking; no much larger clone is found one base away.

The method behind the library was the immunoSEQ multiplex PCR assay. TCRdb limited this immuneACCESS table to in-frame rearrangements with V and J called. A share of clones is missing; checked studies link under half to unresolved V genes, and the rest is unexplained. The sample has hundreds of thousands of clones on record, around 95% of them singletons. Roughly 0.02% of the sample is taken by the ten largest. The clonotype originates from a human donor. The sequencing input was thymocytes. This receptor chain uses TRBV7-8 and TRBJ2-5; the D gene identity is not certain. The nucleotides read TGTGCCAGCAGCAAGGGTGCGCGGGAGACCCAGTACTTC. The resulting protein is CASSKGARETQYF. Where the CDR3 stops, the reference TRBV7-8 and TRBJ2-5 genes take over; the full variable domain is GAGVSQSPRYKVAKRGQDVALRCDPISGHVSLFWYQQALGQGPEFLTYFQNEAQLDKSGLPSDRFFAERPEGSVSTLKIQRTQQEDSAVYLCASSKGARETQYFGPGTRLLVL.